The 32 T cell receptor beta chains presented below share a single source sample, sequenced in a study of T-cell memory formation after mild COVID-19. From the 5' RACE reads, TCRdb called clonotypes with MiXCR, one entry per CDR3 protein. The sample lists some 330,000 distinct CDR3 sequences; around 21% were seen once. The specimen sequenced was PBMCs or a T cell subset sorted from them (not recorded which). These receptors came from an adult woman who had mild COVID-19 (a few samples of this study predate the infection). Cell type and time point are not known.

The genes are TRBV20-1 and TRBJ2-3; TRBD2 aligns across 8 bases. There are 14 residues in the CDR3. The trim removed 3 bases at V and 9 bases at J, leaving 11 bases unmatched. The V gene's germline CDR1 is DFQATT and CDR2 SNEGSKA (reference sequence). CDR3 sequence: CSASDGGAIRTQYF. The DNA of the CDR3 is TGCAGTGCTAGTGACGGGGGGGCAATAAGAACGCAGTATTTT.

The rearrangement links TRBV9 to TRBJ1-6, with D maybe TRBD1 (5 bases). The CDR3 contains 18 residues. Germline loops: CDR1 SGDLS, CDR2 YYNGEE. V was cut by 4 bases and J by 2 bases, with 19 bases left in between. CDR3 residues: CASSSNPDSNAYNSPLHF. The CDR3 region has the DNA TGTGCCAGCAGCTCCAACCCCGACAGTAATGCCTATAATTCACCCCTCCACTTT.

J is TRBJ2-2 and V is TRBV7-9; D perhaps matches TRBD2 (5 bases). CDR3 length: 18 amino acids. Between the trimmed V and J ends, which lost 3 bases and 0 bases, there was a span of 17 bases. Germline loops: CDR1 SEHNR, CDR2 FQNEAQ (reference sequence). The CDR3 region has the DNA TGTGCCAGCAGCTTCCGCACTGATCGGACTTCGAACACCGGGGAGCTGTTTTTT. Its translation is CASSFRTDRTSNTGELFF.

This clonotype was counted a few times. The V and J genes are TRBV20-1 and TRBJ2-5; 12 nucleotides match TRBD2. V shed 5 bases and J 7 bases; nucleotides not matched to a gene: 20. This CDR3 spans 18 amino acids. Germline CDR1 is DFQATT and CDR2 is SNEGSKA (reference sequence). Written as DNA, the CDR3 is TGCAGTGCTCCGCTCGGACTAGCGGGAAACCGAGCGGGGACGACCCAGTACTTC. It codes for CSAPLGLAGNRAGTTQYF.

This clonotype was observed once. The chain joins TRBV2 to TRBJ1-5; D unresolved. Germline V gene data show CDR1 as SNHLY and CDR2 as FYNNEI. CDR3 length: 15 residues. V lost 8 bases to trimming and J lost 2 bases, with 16 bases between them. The CDR3 DNA reads TGTGCCAGCCGTAAACAGACGGGCGGCAATCAGCCCCAGCATTTT. Protein: CASRKQTGGNQPQHF.

The V call is TRBV28, the J call TRBJ1-1, with 12 bases matching TRBD1. This CDR3 has 15 residues. V trimming: 5 bases; J trimming: 4 bases; junction bases outside the gene matches: 5. In germline, CDR1 is MDHEN, CDR2 SYDVKM. The CDR3 nucleotides are TGTGCCAGCAGTCTGGGGGACAGGGGGCTCACTGAAGCTTTCTTT. It encodes CASSLGDRGLTEAFF.

This clonotype came up a few times. The chain joins TRBV7-9 to TRBJ1-2, with TRBD1 identical over 8 bases. Germline V lookup: CDR1 SEHNR, CDR2 FQNEAQ (reference sequence). Trimming took 1 base from V and 4 from J; bases not matched to a gene: 8. The CDR3 consists of 16 residues. The CDR3 coding sequence is TGTGCCAGCAGCTTAGATTGGGACAGGAACCTCTATGGCTACACCTTC. This translates into CASSLDWDRNLYGYTF.

This clonotype showed up just a few times. The rearrangement joins TRBV20-1 to TRBJ2-3; 12 bases agree with TRBD2. CDR1 and CDR2 from the germline V gene are DFQATT and SNEGSKA (reference sequence). Trimming removed 6 bases from V and 3 bases from J; junction bases left unmatched: 4. This CDR3 has 14 residues. Here the CDR3 DNA reads TGCAGTGCCGGACTAGCGGGGAGGACAGATACGCAGTATTTT. Its protein is CSAGLAGRTDTQYF.

The chain employs TRBV15 and TRBJ2-7; unclear D gene. V lost 5 bases, J lost 1 base, and 15 bases lay in between. This CDR3 has 15 residues. Germline values: CDR1 LNHNV, CDR2 YYDKDF (reference sequence). CDR3 sequence reads: CATSPPRPASYEQYF. For the CDR3, the DNA is TGTGCCACCAGCCCCCCACGGCCGGCTTCCTACGAGCAGTACTTC.

The J gene is TRBJ2-7, the V gene TRBV28, with D unresolved. Trimming left V 4 bases short and J 5 bases short, with 12 bases between. From germline, CDR1 is MDHEN and CDR2 SYDVKM. This CDR3 spans 13 amino acids. The CDR3 sequence is CASSSSGWDEQYF. Here the CDR3 DNA reads TGTGCCAGCAGTTCGTCAGGCTGGGACGAGCAGTACTTC. The full variable domain, its missing parts supplied by reference TRBV28 and TRBJ2-7, is DVKVTQSSRYLVKRTGEKVFLECVQDMDHENMFWYRQDPGLGLRLIYFSYDVKMKEKGDIPEGYSVSREKKERFSLILESASTNQTSMYLCASSSSGWDEQYFGPGTRLTVT.

This clonotype was found a few times. The chain joins TRBV7-9 to TRBJ2-7; 9 bases fit TRBD1. V shed 5 bases and J 7 bases; nucleotides not matched to a gene: 12. This CDR3 is 15 amino acids long. The germline V gene has CDR1 SEHNR and CDR2 FQNEAQ (reference sequence). The CDR3, as DNA: TGTGCCAGCAGCACAAAGAGGGACAGGGCGGGTGAGCAGTACTTC. Protein sequence: CASSTKRDRAGEQYF.

This clonotype has just a few counts. The chain has TRBV7-2 and TRBJ1-3; D gene unclear. The CDR3 covers 15 residues. Trimming shortened V by 1 base and J by 0 bases, and 7 bases separated the two germline ends. The V gene's germline CDR1 is SGHTA and CDR2 FQGNSA. CDR3 protein: CASSLGRSSGNTIYF. CDR3 bases: TGTGCCAGCAGCTTAGGAAGGAGCTCTGGAAACACCATATATTTT.

This clonotype was counted a few times. The V gene is TRBV24-1, the J gene TRBJ2-5; D possibly uses TRBD1 or TRBD2 (6 bases each). The V gene's germline CDR1 is KGHDR and CDR2 SFDVKD. With 3 bases removed from V and 1 base from J, the gap between germline ends came to 11 bases. The CDR3 spans 15 residues. The DNA for the CDR3 is TGTGCCACCAGTGATCCCCGGGGGCCCCAAGAGACCCAGTACTTC. This sequence encodes CATSDPRGPQETQYF.

This clonotype came up many times. The J gene is TRBJ2-3, the V gene TRBV6-5, with 8 positions matching TRBD2. In germline, CDR1 is MNHEY, CDR2 SVGAGI. The CDR3 loop spans 14 amino acids. The V and J ends lost 3 bases and 4 bases, in that order; junction bases with no gene match: 3. The CDR3 loop reads CASSYALAADTQYF. CDR3 DNA sequence: TGTGCCAGCAGTTATGCACTAGCGGCAGATACGCAGTATTTT.

This rearrangement joins TRBV7-9 to TRBJ2-4; TRBD1 might be the D (5 bases). The CDR3 consists of 20 residues. V was shortened by 4 bases and J by 2 bases, with 27 bases between the two germline ends. Germline loops: CDR1 SEHNR, CDR2 FQNEAQ (reference sequence). The CDR3 reads CASSSRRAGAREDSKNIQYF. The CDR3 nucleotides read TGTGCCAGCAGCTCCCGCCGAGCAGGTGCCAGGGAAGATTCCAAAAACATTCAGTACTTC.

This clonotype was counted only a few times. The chain recombines TRBV5-1 with TRBJ1-1, with D hard to call. Trimming shortened V by 4 bases and J by 0 bases, and 13 bases separated the two germline ends. The CDR3 consists of 15 residues. Germline V CDR1 and CDR2: SGHRS, YFSETQ. The CDR3 nucleotides are TGCGCCAGCAGCAGCGGACGAGGGCTGAACACTGAAGCTTTCTTT. Amino acids: CASSSGRGLNTEAFF.

This clonotype was seen at least ten times. The genes are TRBV10-3 and TRBJ2-4; TRBD1 aligns across 7 bases. Trimming took 11 bases from V and 9 from J; bases not matched to a gene: 10. Germline CDR1 and CDR2: ENHRY and SYGVKD. This CDR3 spans 12 amino acids. The CDR3 region is CAVTTGIGIQYF. CDR3 sequence (DNA): TGTGCCGTTACGACAGGGATCGGCATTCAGTACTTC.

This clonotype was counted only a few times. The rearrangement uses TRBV5-5 and TRBJ1-2, with D unresolved. CDR1 and CDR2 from the germline V gene are SGHKS and YYEKEE (reference sequence). The CDR3 spans 16 residues. V gave up 4 bases and J gave up 8 bases, with 24 bases separating them. CDR3 region: CASSRRERVIDSGYTF. CDR3 DNA: TGTGCCAGCAGCCGGAGAGAGCGTGTTATTGATTCGGGCTACACCTTC.

This clonotype was seen a handful of times. The chain is built from TRBV5-1 and TRBJ2-7; TRBD2 matches at 11 bases. Germline V gives CDR1 SGHRS, CDR2 YFSETQ. The CDR3 covers 16 residues. V was clipped by 3 bases and J by 4 bases; unmatched bases: 9. CDR3 DNA sequence: TGCGCCAGCAGCTCTACTGGGACTAGCGGCGCATACGAGCAGTACTTC. It translates to CASSSTGTSGAYEQYF.

The table lists this clonotype with a few counts. This chain joins TRBV7-6 and TRBJ2-3, with TRBD2 matching over 9 bases. The CDR3 totals 13 residues. Germline CDR1 reads SGHVS; CDR2 reads FNYEAQ. The V segment lost 4 bases and the J segment 5 bases; nucleotides outside the gene matches: 1. CDR3 loop: CASSYSGGDTQYF. The DNA for the CDR3 is TGTGCCAGCAGCTATAGCGGGGGAGATACGCAGTATTTT.

The chain combines TRBV5-5 with TRBJ1-2, with 12 bases matching TRBD1. In germline, CDR1 is SGHKS, CDR2 YYEKEE (reference sequence). J was trimmed by 5 bases and V by 5 bases; bases with no gene match: 7. The CDR3 is 15 residues long. CDR3 bases: TGTGCCAGCAGAGAGGGGACAGGGGGCCCGTATGGCTACACCTTC. The encoded protein is CASREGTGGPYGYTF.

V is TRBV6-1 and J is TRBJ1-2; D ambiguous. This CDR3 comprises 13 residues. V lost 7 bases, J lost 8 bases, and 17 bases lay in between. Germline V gene data show CDR1 as MNHNS and CDR2 as SASEGT. Here the CDR3 reads CASTMSLNTGYTF. The CDR3 nucleotides read TGTGCCAGCACAATGTCTCTCAATACCGGCTACACCTTC.

This chain joins TRBV9 and TRBJ2-3; 10 positions agree with TRBD2. This CDR3 region has 16 residues. With V trimmed by 2 bases and J by 2 bases, 5 bases remained unmatched. Germline V lookup: CDR1 SGDLS, CDR2 YYNGEE. This CDR3 reads CASSVSGRRLTDTQYF. The CDR3 DNA sequence: TGTGCCAGCAGCGTTAGCGGGAGGCGACTCACAGATACGCAGTATTTT.

This clonotype occurred a few times. This chain connects TRBV7-6 to TRBJ2-7; possibly TRBD1 for D (7 bases). The CDR3 contains 15 residues. Germline CDR1 reads SGHVS; CDR2 reads FNYEAQ. Between the trimmed V and J ends, which lost 5 bases and 6 bases, there was a span of 20 bases. CDR3 DNA sequence: TGTGCCAGCAGCCCTGCCTCAGGGGGGCGGGGCGAGCAGTACTTC. This encodes CASSPASGGRGEQYF.

The chain has TRBV20-1 and TRBJ2-3, with 10 bases that match TRBD2. V gave up 1 base and J gave up 2 bases; unmatched junction bases: 9. Germline CDR1 reads DFQATT; CDR2 reads SNEGSKA (reference sequence). The CDR3 contains 17 residues. CDR3 sequence reads: CSARVLSGRPSTDTQYF. CDR3 DNA sequence: TGCAGTGCTAGAGTCCTTAGCGGGAGGCCGTCCACAGATACGCAGTATTTT.

V gene TRBV15 combines with J gene TRBJ2-7; 12 nucleotides line up with TRBD1. There are 15 residues in the CDR3. CDR1 is LNHNV and CDR2 is YYDKDF in the germline V gene (reference sequence). The V and J ends lost 0 bases and 6 bases, in that order; junction bases with no gene match: 3. The CDR3 bases are TGTGCCACCAGCAGAGATGGGACAGGGGGCCTCGAGCAGTACTTC. Protein product: CATSRDGTGGLEQYF.

This clonotype came up a few times. The chain couples TRBV4-1 to TRBJ2-3, with TRBD2 identical over 7 bases. This CDR3 comprises 14 residues. The junction had 6 bases not matched to a gene; V was cut back by 4 bases and J by 5 bases. The germline gives CDR1 MGHRA, CDR2 YSYEKL. The CDR3 reads CASSRLGGIDTQYF. DNA for the CDR3: TGCGCCAGCAGCCGACTGGGAGGGATAGATACGCAGTATTTT.

This clonotype was detected only a few times. The CDR3 protein is CASWGPSGSPGGEQFF. The CDR3 DNA sequence: TGTGCTAGTTGGGGCCCTAGCGGGAGTCCTGGGGGTGAGCAGTTCTTC. V and J are TRBV12-5 and TRBJ2-1, with 10 bases fitting TRBD2. The germline V gene encodes CDR1 LGHNT and CDR2 FRNRAP. This CDR3 has 16 residues. Trimming cost V 8 bases and J 9 bases; bases outside gene matches: 16.

Only a few counts were recorded for this clonotype. As DNA, the CDR3 is TGCAGTGCTAGTTCTGCGGGACTAGACAAGCAGTACTTC. It codes for CSASSAGLDKQYF. V is TRBV20-1 and J is TRBJ2-7, with TRBD2 identical over 8 bases. V lost 3 bases to trimming and J lost 8 bases; unmatched junction nucleotides: 9. The CDR3 sequence is 13 residues long. CDR1 is DFQATT and CDR2 is SNEGSKA in the germline V gene (reference sequence).

The chain employs TRBV7-2 and TRBJ2-1; perhaps TRBD2 as D (5 bases). Trimming stripped 1 base from V and 0 bases from J, with 10 bases between. The CDR3 consists of 16 residues. The germline gives CDR1 SGHTA, CDR2 FQGNSA. CDR3 DNA sequence: TGTGCCAGCAGCTTAGACGTGGGGAGCTCCTACAATGAGCAGTTCTTC. This codes for CASSLDVGSSYNEQFF. The full variable domain, its missing parts supplied by reference TRBV7-2 and TRBJ2-1, is GAGVSQSPSNKVTEKGKDVELRCDPISGHTALYWYRQSLGQGLEFLIYFQGNSAPDKSGLPSDRFSAERTGGSVSTLTIQRTQQEDSAVYLCASSLDVGSSYNEQFFGPGTRLTVL.

The table lists this clonotype with a few counts. This chain joins TRBV7-2 and TRBJ1-3; the D gene is possibly TRBD1 (5 bases). The V end was cut by 5 bases, the J end by 0 bases, with 11 bases between. Looked up from germline, CDR1 is SGHTA and CDR2 is FQGNSA. The CDR3 spans 15 residues. The CDR3 loop is CASSADSASGNTIYF. The CDR3 DNA reads as TGTGCCAGCAGCGCCGACAGCGCCTCTGGAAACACCATATATTTT.

This clonotype was detected a few times. The chain carries TRBV11-2 and TRBJ1-5; 9 positions agree with TRBD1. J gave up 12 bases and V 1 base, and 10 bases lay outside the gene matches. The CDR3 is 15 amino acids. The germline V gene encodes CDR1 SGHAT and CDR2 FQNNGV. The CDR3 DNA reads as TGTGCCAGCAGCTTAGTTGAGTCGGACAGGGGCTACCAGCATTTT. Its protein product is CASSLVESDRGYQHF.